Listed here are 4 T cell receptor beta chains from one sample, sequenced in a study of OX40 agonist ivuxolimab in advanced cancers. Generated by immunoSEQ multiplex PCR, the TCRdb table keeps only in-frame clones and is missing some. The repertoire consists of fewer than 50,000 clones, with approximately 79% occurring once and the leading ten covering about 8.1%. The sequencing used CD4+ or CD8+ T cells sorted from blood, collected in a trial of the OX40 agonist ivuxolimab. The receptor source for this set is an adult with an advanced solid tumor such as melanoma, head and neck, liver or kidney cancer.

The chain joins TRBV27 to TRBJ2-3; 11 bases agree with TRBD2. The CDR3 length is 15 residues. V lost 6 bases to trimming and J lost 5 bases; unmatched junction nucleotides: 7. The germline CDR1 and CDR2 sequences are MNHEY and SMNVEV (reference sequence). CDR3 residues: CASRLAGAWVDTQYF. CDR3 bases: TGTGCCAGCAGACTAGCGGGAGCGTGGGTAGATACGCAGTATTTT.

This chain joins TRBV7-2 and TRBJ2-1; D possibly corresponds to TRBD2 (5 bases). Looked up from germline, CDR1 is SGHTA and CDR2 is FQGNSA. The CDR3 covers 12 residues. The V and J ends lost 1 base and 9 bases respectively, with 7 bases between them. CDR3 sequence: CASSLERGEQFF. For the CDR3, the DNA is TGTGCCAGCAGCTTAGAACGGGGTGAGCAGTTCTTC.

This sequence joins TRBV7-2 and TRBJ1-1, with D hard to call. The CDR3 runs 13 residues. The germline gives CDR1 SGHTA, CDR2 FQGNSA. Trimming removed 2 bases at V and 0 bases at J, with 4 bases between. In DNA, the CDR3 is TGTGCCAGCAGCTTATCTCTGAACACTGAAGCTTTCTTT. Translated: CASSLSLNTEAFF. The variable domain in full, with the rest retrieved from reference TRBV7-2 and TRBJ1-1, is GAGVSQSPSNKVTEKGKDVELRCDPISGHTALYWYRQSLGQGLEFLIYFQGNSAPDKSGLPSDRFSAERTGGSVSTLTIQRTQQEDSAVYLCASSLSLNTEAFFGQGTRLTVV.

The chain carries TRBV19 and TRBJ2-1; 8 bases fit TRBD1. The trim removed 6 bases at V and 5 bases at J, leaving 3 bases unmatched. Germline V CDR1 and CDR2: LNHDA, SQIVND (reference sequence). The CDR3 runs 13 residues. CDR3: CASSQDRDNEQFF. The DNA for the CDR3 is TGTGCCAGTAGCCAGGACAGGGACAATGAGCAGTTCTTC.